Shown below are 10 T cell receptor beta chains from a single sample sequenced in a study of CD8+ T cells in alopecia areata. As the sequencing template, cDNA was produced by extracting RNA and reverse transcribing it. TCRdb keeps only in-frame clones here, not all; method: immunoSEQ multiplex PCR. Here the sample spans about 200,000 clones, more than 30% being singletons. Treatment denoted: oral pan-JAK inhibitor, 5-10 mg twice daily. Specimen: CD4+ T cells sorted from blood, collected at approximately week 30, from a patient treated with tofacitinib. The receptors come from a human donor with alopecia areata.

The J gene is TRBJ2-7, the V gene TRBV19; weak D call: TRBD2 (5 bases). CDR1 and CDR2 from the germline V gene are LNHDA and SQIVND (reference sequence). V shed 8 bases and J shed 2 bases, with 10 bases lying between them. The CDR3 has 12 residues. CDR3 region: CASEGEAYEQYF. In DNA form, the CDR3 reads TGTGCCAGTGAGGGCGAAGCCTACGAGCAGTACTTC.

This clone was counted only a few times. The chain links TRBV7-8 to TRBJ2-5, with TRBD2 matching over 8 bases. V shed 1 base and J 0 bases; nucleotides not matched to a gene: 13. The CDR3 spans 19 residues. The germline gives CDR1 SGHVS, CDR2 FQNEAQ. CDR3 protein: CASSLGGLAGDRYQETQYF. The CDR3 DNA reads TGTGCCAGCAGCTTAGGTGGCCTAGCGGGCGACCGGTACCAAGAGACCCAGTACTTC.

CDR3 DNA: TGTGCCAGCAGTTACTCGGACCGTCCGGGGGAGCAGTACTTC. Protein: CASSYSDRPGEQYF. This chain links TRBV6-5 with TRBJ2-7; maybe TRBD2 (5 bases). The V end lost 0 bases, the J end lost 7 bases, and 13 bases lay between the germline ends. The germline CDR1 and CDR2 sequences are MNHEY and SVGAGI. This CDR3 contains 14 residues.

V is TRBV7-6 and J is TRBJ2-5; D remains ambiguous. This CDR3 region has 13 residues. Germline CDR1 reads SGHVS; CDR2 reads FNYEAQ. V shed 2 bases and J shed 5 bases, with 9 bases lying between them. CDR3 in DNA: TGTGCCAGCAGCTTATCGGAGTGGGAGACCCAGTACTTC. Its translation: CASSLSEWETQYF.

The rearrangement links TRBV5-6 to TRBJ2-6; 7 positions agree with TRBD1. The CDR3 covers 19 residues. Germline trimming cut 3 bases from V and 5 bases from J; bases unmatched to any gene: 17. CDR1 SGHDT and CDR2 YYEEEE come from the germline V gene. CDR3 protein: CASSSSSDRILSRANVLTF. In nucleotides, the CDR3 is TGTGCCAGCAGCTCATCATCGGACAGGATTTTAAGTAGGGCCAACGTCCTGACTTTC. The full variable domain, with the rest looked up from reference TRBV5-6 and TRBJ2-6, is DAGVTQSPTHLIKTRGQQVTLRCSPKSGHDTVSWYQQALGQGPQFIFQYYEEEERQRGNFPDRFSGHQFPNYSSELNVNALLLGDSALYLCASSSSSDRILSRANVLTFGAGSRLTVL.

As to this clone: Germline is not matched at one junction end, which may reflect a read error. V usage is TRBV6-1 and J usage is TRBJ2-4; D is possibly TRBD1 (6 bases). The CDR3 length is 15 residues. Germline loops: CDR1 MNHNS, CDR2 SASEGT. The chain's CDR3 is CASREGGRAKNIQYF. CDR3 sequence (DNA): TGTGCCAGCAGAGAAGGGGGAAGAGCCAAAAACATTCAGTACTTC.

V usage is TRBV5-6 and J usage is TRBJ2-4; 8 nucleotides match TRBD1. Trimming took 3 bases from V and 6 from J; bases not matched to a gene: 8. This CDR3 has 15 residues. CDR1 is SGHDT, CDR2 YYEEEE, per germline. The CDR3 DNA sequence: TGTGCCAGCAGCTCGACAGGACAGGGATTAAACATTCAGTACTTC. Its translation is CASSSTGQGLNIQYF. Supplemented by reference TRBV5-6 and TRBJ2-4, the full variable domain reads DAGVTQSPTHLIKTRGQQVTLRCSPKSGHDTVSWYQQALGQGPQFIFQYYEEEERQRGNFPDRFSGHQFPNYSSELNVNALLLGDSALYLCASSSTGQGLNIQYFGAGTRLSVL.

This clone was counted only a few times. The V and J genes are TRBV4-1 and TRBJ1-4; no firm D call. The length of the CDR3 is 16 residues. Germline loops: CDR1 MGHRA, CDR2 YSYEKL. V was trimmed by 0 bases and J by 5 bases, leaving 13 bases between them. CDR3 loop: CASSQDPSGLNEKLFF. CDR3 sequence (DNA): TGCGCCAGCAGCCAAGATCCTTCGGGTCTGAATGAAAAACTGTTTTTT.

This clone was seen more than once but under ten times. The rearrangement joins TRBV4-2 to TRBJ1-2; D may be TRBD1 (5 bases). Germline V gene lookup returns CDR1 LGHNA and CDR2 YNFKEQ. The CDR3 is made up of 17 amino acids. The ends were cut back, 6 bases at V and 1 base at J, with 21 bases in the middle. The CDR3 is CASSPPRRDGVNYGYTF. In DNA form, the CDR3 reads TGTGCCAGCAGTCCGCCGAGGAGGGACGGAGTTAACTATGGCTACACCTTC.

This sequence joins TRBV29-1 and TRBJ2-1; 10 positions match TRBD2. This CDR3 is built from 16 residues. J lost 3 bases, V lost 0 bases, and 5 bases had no gene match. The germline V gene has CDR1 SQVTM and CDR2 ANQGSEA. In nucleotides, the CDR3 is TGCAGCGTTGAAGATCCAGCGGGAGGGATCTACAATGAGCAGTTCTTC. Encoded protein: CSVEDPAGGIYNEQFF.